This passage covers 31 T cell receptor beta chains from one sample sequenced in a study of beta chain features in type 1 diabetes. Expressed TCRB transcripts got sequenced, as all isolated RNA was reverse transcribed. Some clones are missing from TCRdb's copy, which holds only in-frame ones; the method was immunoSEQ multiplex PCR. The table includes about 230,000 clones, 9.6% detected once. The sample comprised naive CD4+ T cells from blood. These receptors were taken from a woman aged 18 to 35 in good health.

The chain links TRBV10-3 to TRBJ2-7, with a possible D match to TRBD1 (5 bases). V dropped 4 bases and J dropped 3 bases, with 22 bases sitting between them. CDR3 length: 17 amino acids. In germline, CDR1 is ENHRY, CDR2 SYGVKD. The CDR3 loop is CAISAGRLGQGHYEQYF. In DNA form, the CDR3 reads TGTGCCATCAGTGCCGGTAGGCTTGGGCAGGGCCACTACGAGCAGTACTTC.

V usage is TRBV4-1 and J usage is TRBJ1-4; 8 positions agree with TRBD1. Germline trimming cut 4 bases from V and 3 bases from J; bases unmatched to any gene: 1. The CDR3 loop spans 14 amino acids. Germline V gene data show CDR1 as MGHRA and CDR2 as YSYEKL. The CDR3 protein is CASSRQGSNEKLFF. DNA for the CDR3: TGCGCCAGCAGCCGACAGGGGTCTAATGAAAAACTGTTTTTT.

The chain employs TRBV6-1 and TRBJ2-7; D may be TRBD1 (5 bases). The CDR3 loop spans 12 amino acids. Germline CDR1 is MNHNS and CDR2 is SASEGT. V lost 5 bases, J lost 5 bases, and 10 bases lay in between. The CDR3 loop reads CASSPQGHEQYF. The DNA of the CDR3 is TGTGCCAGCAGTCCGCAGGGCCACGAGCAGTACTTC.

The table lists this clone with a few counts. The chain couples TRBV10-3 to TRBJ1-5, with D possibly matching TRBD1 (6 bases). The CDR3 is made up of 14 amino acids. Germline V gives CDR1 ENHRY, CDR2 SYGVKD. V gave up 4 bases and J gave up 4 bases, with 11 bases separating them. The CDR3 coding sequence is TGTGCCATCAGTGCAGGGGATCTAAATCAGCCCCAGCATTTT. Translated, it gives CAISAGDLNQPQHF.

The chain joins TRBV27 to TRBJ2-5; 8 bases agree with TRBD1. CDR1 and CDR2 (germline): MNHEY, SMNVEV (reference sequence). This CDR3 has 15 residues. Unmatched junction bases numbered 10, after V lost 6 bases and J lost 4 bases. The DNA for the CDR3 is TGTGCCAGCAGGCCCCTGGGACAGGTGGGAGAGACCCAGTACTTC. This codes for CASRPLGQVGETQYF.

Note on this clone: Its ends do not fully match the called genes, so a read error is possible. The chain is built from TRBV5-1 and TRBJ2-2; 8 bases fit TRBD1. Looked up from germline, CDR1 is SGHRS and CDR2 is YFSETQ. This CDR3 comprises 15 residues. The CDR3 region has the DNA TGCGCCAGCAGCTTGGTGGCGACAGGGGACGGGGGGCTGTTTTTT. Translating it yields CASSLVATGDGGLFF.

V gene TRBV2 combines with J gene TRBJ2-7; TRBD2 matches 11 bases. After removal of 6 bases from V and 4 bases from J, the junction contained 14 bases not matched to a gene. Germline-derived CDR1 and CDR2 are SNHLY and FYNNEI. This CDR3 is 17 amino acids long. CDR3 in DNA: TGTGCCAGCAGGCCCGAAGATACTAGCGGGAGTTCATACGAGCAGTACTTC. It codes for CASRPEDTSGSSYEQYF.

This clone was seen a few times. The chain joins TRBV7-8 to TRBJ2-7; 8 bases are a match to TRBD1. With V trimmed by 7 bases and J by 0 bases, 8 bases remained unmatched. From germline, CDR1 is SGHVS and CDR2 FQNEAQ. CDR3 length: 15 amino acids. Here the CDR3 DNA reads TGTGCCAGCACTGTAGGGACAGGCCTCTCCTACGAGCAGTACTTC. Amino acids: CASTVGTGLSYEQYF.

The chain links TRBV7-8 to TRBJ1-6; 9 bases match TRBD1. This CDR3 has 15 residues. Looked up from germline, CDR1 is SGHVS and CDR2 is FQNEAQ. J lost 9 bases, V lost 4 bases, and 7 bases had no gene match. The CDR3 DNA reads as TGTGCCAGCAGCTCTAGGACAGGGGTCGGTTCACCCCTCCACTTT. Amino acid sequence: CASSSRTGVGSPLHF.

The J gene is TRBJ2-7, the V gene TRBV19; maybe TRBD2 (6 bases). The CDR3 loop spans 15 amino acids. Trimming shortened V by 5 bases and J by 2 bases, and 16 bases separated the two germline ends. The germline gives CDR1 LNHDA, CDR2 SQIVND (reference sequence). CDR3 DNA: TGTGCCAGTAGTCCGAGTCACGGGAGTACCTACGAGCAGTACTTC. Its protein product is CASSPSHGSTYEQYF.

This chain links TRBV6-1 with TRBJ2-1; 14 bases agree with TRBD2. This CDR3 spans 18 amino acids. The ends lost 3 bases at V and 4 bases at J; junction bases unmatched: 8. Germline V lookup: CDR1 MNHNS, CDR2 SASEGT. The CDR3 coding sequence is TGTGCCAGCAGTGATACGGGACTAGCGGGAGTTCTTTACAATGAGCAGTTCTTC. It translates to CASSDTGLAGVLYNEQFF.

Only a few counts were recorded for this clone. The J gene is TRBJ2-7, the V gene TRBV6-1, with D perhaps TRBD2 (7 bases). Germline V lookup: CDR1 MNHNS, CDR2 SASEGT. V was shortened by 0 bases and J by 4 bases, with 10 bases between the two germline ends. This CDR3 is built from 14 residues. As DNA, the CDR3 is TGTGCCAGCAGTGAAGCGGGGGGGCGGTACGAGCAGTACTTC. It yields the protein CASSEAGGRYEQYF.

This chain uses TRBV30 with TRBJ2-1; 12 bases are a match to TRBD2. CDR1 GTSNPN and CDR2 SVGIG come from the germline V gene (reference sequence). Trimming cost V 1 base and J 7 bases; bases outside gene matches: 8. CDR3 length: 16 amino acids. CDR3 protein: CAWSAYGLAGHNEQFF. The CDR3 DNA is TGTGCCTGGAGTGCCTACGGACTAGCGGGACATAATGAGCAGTTCTTC.

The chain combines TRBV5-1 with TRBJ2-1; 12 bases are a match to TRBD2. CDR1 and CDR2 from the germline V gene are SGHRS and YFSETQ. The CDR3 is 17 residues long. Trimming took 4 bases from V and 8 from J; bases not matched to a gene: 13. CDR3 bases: TGCGCCAGCAGCCCCCAGCCGCTAGCGGGAGGGATCCATGAGCAGTTCTTC. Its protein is CASSPQPLAGGIHEQFF. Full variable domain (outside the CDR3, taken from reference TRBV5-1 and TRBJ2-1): KAGVTQTPRYLIKTRGQQVTLSCSPISGHRSVSWYQQTPGQGLQFLFEYFSETQRNKGNFPGRFSGRQFSNSRSEMNVSTLELGDSALYLCASSPQPLAGGIHEQFFGPGTRLTVL.

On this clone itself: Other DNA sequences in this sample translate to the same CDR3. CDR3 nucleotide sequence: TGCGCCAGCAGCTTGGGAGCAGGCAGCAATCAGCCCCAGCATTTT. This translates into CASSLGAGSNQPQHF. The V gene is TRBV5-1, the J gene TRBJ1-5; no reliable D call. Trimming took 0 bases from V and 1 from J, leaving 8 bases between them. Germline assignment: CDR1 SGHRS and CDR2 YFSETQ. CDR3 length equals 15 residues. The full variable domain, in which reference TRBV5-1 and TRBJ1-5 provide the parts outside the CDR3, is KAGVTQTPRYLIKTRGQQVTLSCSPISGHRSVSWYQQTPGQGLQFLFEYFSETQRNKGNFPGRFSGRQFSNSRSEMNVSTLELGDSALYLCASSLGAGSNQPQHFGDGTRLSIL.

The CDR3 nucleotides are TGTGCCAGCAGATTTGCGGGGAACCGAGGTGATGAGACCCAGTACTTC. Amino acids: CASRFAGNRGDETQYF. V usage is TRBV27 and J usage is TRBJ2-5, with D possibly TRBD2 on 6 matching bases. CDR1 and CDR2 from the germline V gene are MNHEY and SMNVEV (reference sequence). Trimming took off 6 bases at V and 5 bases at J, with 22 bases between the two ends. There are 16 residues in the CDR3.

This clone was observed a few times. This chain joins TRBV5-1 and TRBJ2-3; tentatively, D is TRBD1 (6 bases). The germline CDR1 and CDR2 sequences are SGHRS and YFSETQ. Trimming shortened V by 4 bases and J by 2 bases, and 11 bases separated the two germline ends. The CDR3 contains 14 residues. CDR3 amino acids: CASSVTGNTDTQYF. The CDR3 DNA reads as TGCGCCAGCAGCGTGACAGGAAACACAGATACGCAGTATTTT.

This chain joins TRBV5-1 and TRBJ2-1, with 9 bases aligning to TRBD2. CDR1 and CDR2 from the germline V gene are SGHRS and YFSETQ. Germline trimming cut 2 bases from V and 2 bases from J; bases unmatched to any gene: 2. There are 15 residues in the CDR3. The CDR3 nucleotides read TGCGCCAGCAGCTTCGCTAGCGGGGCCTACAATGAGCAGTTCTTC. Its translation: CASSFASGAYNEQFF. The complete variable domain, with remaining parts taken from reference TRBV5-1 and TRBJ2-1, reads KAGVTQTPRYLIKTRGQQVTLSCSPISGHRSVSWYQQTPGQGLQFLFEYFSETQRNKGNFPGRFSGRQFSNSRSEMNVSTLELGDSALYLCASSFASGAYNEQFFGPGTRLTVL.

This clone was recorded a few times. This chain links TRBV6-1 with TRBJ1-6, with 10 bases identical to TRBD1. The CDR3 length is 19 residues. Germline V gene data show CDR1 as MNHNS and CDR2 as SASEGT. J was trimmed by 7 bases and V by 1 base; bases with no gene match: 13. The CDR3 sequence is CASSEGYNIGQGGNSPLHF. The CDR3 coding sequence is TGTGCCAGCAGTGAAGGCTACAATATTGGACAGGGGGGGAATTCACCCCTCCACTTT.

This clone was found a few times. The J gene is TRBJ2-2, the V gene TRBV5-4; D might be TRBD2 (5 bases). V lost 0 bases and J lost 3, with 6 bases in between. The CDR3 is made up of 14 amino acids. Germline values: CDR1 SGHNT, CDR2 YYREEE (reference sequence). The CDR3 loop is CASSLGGDTGELFF. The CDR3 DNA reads TGTGCCAGCAGCTTGGGGGGAGACACCGGGGAGCTGTTTTTT.

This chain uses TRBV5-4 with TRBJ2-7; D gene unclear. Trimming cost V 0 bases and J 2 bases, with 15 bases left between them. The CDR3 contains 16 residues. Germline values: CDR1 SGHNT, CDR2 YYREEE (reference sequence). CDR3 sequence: CASSLAPALRPYEQYF. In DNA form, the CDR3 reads TGTGCCAGCAGCTTGGCCCCAGCGCTCAGACCCTACGAGCAGTACTTC. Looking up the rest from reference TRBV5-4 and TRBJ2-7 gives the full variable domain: ETGVTQSPTHLIKTRGQQVTLRCSSQSGHNTVSWYQQALGQGPQFIFQYYREEENGRGNFPPRFSGLQFPNYSSELNVNALELDDSALYLCASSLAPALRPYEQYFGPGTRLTVT.

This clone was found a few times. In DNA, the CDR3 is TGTGCCAGCAGCTTAAGGGTACTAGCGGGAGCTAGCACAGATACGCAGTATTTT. This translates into CASSLRVLAGASTDTQYF. V is TRBV7-2 and J is TRBJ2-3; TRBD2 matches at 11 bases. CDR1 and CDR2 from the germline V gene are SGHTA and FQGNSA. The CDR3 consists of 18 residues. V lost 2 bases to trimming and J lost 0 bases; unmatched junction nucleotides: 7.

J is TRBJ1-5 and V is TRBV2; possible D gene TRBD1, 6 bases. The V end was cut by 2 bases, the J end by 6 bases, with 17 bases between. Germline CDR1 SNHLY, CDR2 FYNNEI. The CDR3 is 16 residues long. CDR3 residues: CASSEWDIQGFQPQHF. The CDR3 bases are TGTGCCAGCAGTGAATGGGATATTCAGGGGTTTCAGCCCCAGCATTTT.

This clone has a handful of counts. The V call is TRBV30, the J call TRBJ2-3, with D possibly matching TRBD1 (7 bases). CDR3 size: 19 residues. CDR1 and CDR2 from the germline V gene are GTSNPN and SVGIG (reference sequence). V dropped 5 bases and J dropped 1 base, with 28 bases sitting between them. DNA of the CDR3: TGTGCCTGGGGCGGGGTCCCGACAGGGAGGATGGAAGGCACAGATACGCAGTATTTT. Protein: CAWGGVPTGRMEGTDTQYF.

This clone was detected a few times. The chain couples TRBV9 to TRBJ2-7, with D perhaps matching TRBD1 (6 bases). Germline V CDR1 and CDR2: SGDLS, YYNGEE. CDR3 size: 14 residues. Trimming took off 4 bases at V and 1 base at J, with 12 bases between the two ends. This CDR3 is CASSPGATSYEQYF. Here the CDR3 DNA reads TGTGCCAGCAGCCCAGGGGCCACTTCCTACGAGCAGTACTTC. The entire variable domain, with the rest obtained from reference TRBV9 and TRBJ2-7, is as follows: DSGVTQTPKHLITATGQRVTLRCSPRSGDLSVYWYQQSLDQGLQFLIQYYNGEERAKGNILERFSAQQFPDLHSELNLSSLELGDSALYFCASSPGATSYEQYFGPGTRLTVT.

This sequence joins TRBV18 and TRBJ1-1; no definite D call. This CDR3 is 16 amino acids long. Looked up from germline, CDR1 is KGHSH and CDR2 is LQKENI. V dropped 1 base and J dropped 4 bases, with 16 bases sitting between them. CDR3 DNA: TGTGCCAGCTCACCACAGTCGGGATTTACGGTCACTGAAGCTTTCTTT. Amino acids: CASSPQSGFTVTEAFF.

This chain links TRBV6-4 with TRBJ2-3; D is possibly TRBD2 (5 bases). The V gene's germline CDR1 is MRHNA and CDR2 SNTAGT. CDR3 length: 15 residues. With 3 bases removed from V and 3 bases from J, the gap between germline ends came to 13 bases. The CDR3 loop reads CASSEILGATDTQYF. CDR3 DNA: TGTGCCAGCAGTGAGATACTAGGAGCGACAGATACGCAGTATTTT.

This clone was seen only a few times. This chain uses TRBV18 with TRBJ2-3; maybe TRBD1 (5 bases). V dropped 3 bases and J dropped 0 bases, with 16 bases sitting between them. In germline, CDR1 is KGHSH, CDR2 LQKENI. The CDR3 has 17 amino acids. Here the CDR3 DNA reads TGTGCCAGCTCACCGTTGCAGGGTGTGATTAGCACAGATACGCAGTATTTT. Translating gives CASSPLQGVISTDTQYF.

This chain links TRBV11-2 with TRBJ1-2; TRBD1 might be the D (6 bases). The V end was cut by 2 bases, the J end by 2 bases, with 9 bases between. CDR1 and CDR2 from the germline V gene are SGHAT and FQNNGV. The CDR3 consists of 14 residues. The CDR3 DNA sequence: TGTGCCAGCAGCTTATGGCAGGGGAACTATGGCTACACCTTC. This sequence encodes CASSLWQGNYGYTF.

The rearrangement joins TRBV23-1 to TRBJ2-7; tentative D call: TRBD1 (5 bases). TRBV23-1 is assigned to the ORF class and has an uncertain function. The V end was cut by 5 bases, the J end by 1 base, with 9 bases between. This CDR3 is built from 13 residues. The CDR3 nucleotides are TGCGCCAGCAGTTCCAGGGTTTCCTACGAGCAGTACTTC. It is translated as CASSSRVSYEQYF.

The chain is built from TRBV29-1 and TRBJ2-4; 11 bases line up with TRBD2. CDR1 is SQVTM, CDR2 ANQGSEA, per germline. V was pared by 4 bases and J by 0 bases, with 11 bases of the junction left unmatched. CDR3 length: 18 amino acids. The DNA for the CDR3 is TGCAGCGTTGCTCTAAGGACTAGCGGGTCTGTAGCCAAAAACATTCAGTACTTC. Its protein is CSVALRTSGSVAKNIQYF.